The present TCR beta chain was sequenced within a study of low-dose radiotherapy and immunotherapy resistance in tumors (dated by TCRdb to 2022 to 2024). Looking at the study overall: Patients in Cohort 1 were given 0.5 Gy per fraction every 2 weeks, and the prescribed total PTV dose was 6.5 Gy. For Cohort 2, the dose was 1 Gy per fraction given every two weeks, adding up to 13 Gy in total across 26 weeks. Patients were given nivolumab as a 240 mg flat dose every two weeks and ipilimumab at 1 mg/kg every six weeks, with both drugs delivered intravenously. Intravenous cyclophosphamide at 200 mg/m2 was administered every two weeks, one day ahead of each radiation and immunotherapy administration. Starting on cycle 1 day 1, patients took 300 mg of aspirin by mouth once a day for four cycles. No randomization into treatment groups was done for the people taking part in the trial. The translational analysis covered eight patients: three from the first dose cohort and the first five from the second dose cohort.

To note about this clonotype: Its target antigen remains unknown. It has no much larger one-base neighbor in the sample; base qualities were not kept.

First-strand cDNA was synthesized using Superscript III and a set of TRAV- and TRBV-specific primers, so that both TCRalpha and TCRbeta chains were covered. TCRs were amplified with Phusion for 20 to 25 PCR cycles, with a constant-region primer paired with the adapter attached to the V primers. The MessageAmp II aRNA Amplification Kit was used to amplify the isolated mRNA, with in vitro transcription run for approximately 15 hours at 37 degrees C. The Dynabeads mRNA DIRECT Purification Kit was used to isolate the mRNA for TCR sequencing. A second approximately 25-cycle Phusion PCR added indexed Illumina adapters, and products were purified with AMPure XP beads. In the original analysis: Custom Perl scripts were used to pool TCR sequences that encoded the same protein, to remove out-of-frame sequences, and to calculate the abundance of each clonotype. TCR sequences supported by only a single read were excluded from analysis. Among the metrics used to describe the repertoires were Shannon entropy, Gini index, clonality, richness, and the frequency of TCRs shared between repertoires. Through fastp at Q25 and MiXCR, TCRdb rebuilt clones from the public reads, retaining in-frame beta chains. Every CDR3 protein is listed once, alongside the most common genes and DNA of its rows. TCRdb, not the authors, supplied the V and J calls. A total of roughly 11,000 distinct CDR3 sequences appear in this sample, more than 55% of them only once. About 11% of the sample belongs to the ten largest clones.

The donors took part in RACIN, a single-arm, phase I, dose-escalation trial that combined nivolumab, ipilimumab, aspirin, low-dose cyclophosphamide and low-dose radiotherapy. Eligible patients had advanced, TIL-negative solid tumors. This TCR came from a human donor with advanced metastatic prostate, ovarian, gallbladder or colorectal cancer (not recorded which). This table probably holds off-target reads from a library built for another chain.

The CDR3 reads as follows: CSARVLGTGWNEQFF. The nucleotide sequence is given as TGCAGTGCTAGAGTTCTTGGGACAGGGTGGAATGAGCAGTTCTTC. The rearranged segments are TRBV20-1 and TRBJ2-1, with 9 bases matching TRBD1. Trimmed from V: 1 base; trimmed from J: 7 bases; junction bases lacking a gene match: 8. According to the germline V gene (reference sequence), CDR1 reads DFQATT and CDR2 reads SNEGSKA. From the cysteine up to the phenylalanine, the CDR3 has a length of 15 residues. Just the 45-base CDR3 DNA is kept, in frame starting at base 1.